This is a list of T cell receptor beta chains from one sample in a study of T cell repertoires in cytomegalovirus infection. TCRdb redid the calling of the reads with MiXCR, one entry per CDR3 protein. The repertoire holds roughly 120,000 distinct CDR3 sequences, more than 25% seen once, with under 65% in the top ten. For these TCRs, the target antigens are not known. Specimen: CD8+ T cells from cultured PBMCs, collected from culture after CMV antigen stimulation. Source of these receptors: a human donor in good health (CMV status not recorded). Some clones in this sample may be carry-over from other donors' samples. Each CDR3 is given with its conserved first and last residue. Fields, in order: J gene, V gene, CDR3 protein.

TRBJ1-1 TRBV7-2 CASSPHPGPMNTEAFF
TRBJ1-6 TRBV7-9 CAGSLGTNSPLHF
TRBJ1-2 TRBV6-5 CASSTTGGYGYTF
TRBJ1-4 TRBV7-9 CASSSNTGFTNEKLFF
TRBJ1-1 TRBV6-2/TRBV6-3 CASSTQAVIGGTEAFF
TRBJ2-5 TRBV25-1 CASSEYGVFGREETQYF
TRBJ2-3 TRBV3-1 CASSQDLSSTDTQYF
TRBJ1-5 TRBV4-3 CASSQELGGAVQPQHF
TRBJ2-5 TRBV28 CASAGGKETQYF
TRBJ2-7 TRBV25-1 CASSLGDTYEQYF
TRBJ2-7 TRBV19 CASSMGQGSYEQYF
TRBJ2-7 TRBV7-2 CASTKPWGSTYEQYF
TRBJ1-1 TRBV7-8 CASSSNRGSGRTEAFF
TRBJ2-1 TRBV11-2 CASSLAWGREREQFF
TRBJ2-3 TRBV7-3 CASSLGDDTDTQYF
TRBJ1-2 TRBV7-2 CAITPDNYGYTF
TRBJ2-5 TRBV7-2 CASSLGVFAGGLGETQYF
TRBJ2-1 TRBV15 CATSSYRGGEQFF
TRBJ1-6 TRBV11-2 CASSLANTGGSPLHF
TRBJ1-2 TRBV4-1 CASSQVSETGLGYGYTF
TRBJ2-7 TRBV14 CASSPRGFYEQYF
TRBJ2-3 TRBV9 CASSVSEDTQYF
TRBJ1-1 TRBV12-3/TRBV12-4 CASSFGRNTKAFF
TRBJ2-5 TRBV7-3 CASSPSWGPPETQYF
TRBJ1-2 TRBV7-4 CASSLVGGYGYTF
TRBJ2-7 TRBV10-3 CAISSGPTYEQYF
TRBJ2-2 TRBV11-2 CASSKHRTGNNTGELFF
TRBJ2-3 TRBV10-3 CAISDRSNTDTQYF
TRBJ2-3 TRBV20-1 CSAKRAGGGLRDTQYF
TRBJ2-2 TRBV14 CASSFRGGPNTGELFF
TRBJ2-7 TRBV6-1 CASSGREDFFAEQYF
TRBJ2-3 TRBV7-8 CASSAHTPTSTDTQYF
TRBJ1-5 TRBV6-1 CASSEVGRGNQPQHF
TRBJ1-1 TRBV27 CASSLGSGNTEAFF
TRBJ1-1 TRBV6-1 CASSEAHGVSEAFF
TRBJ2-7 TRBV29-1 CSVGGGSGNAYEQYF
TRBJ2-7 TRBV6-2/TRBV6-3 CASRPGLDEQYF
TRBJ2-7 TRBV12-3/TRBV12-4 CASSFSFQGTYEQYF
TRBJ2-3 TRBV15 CATSSPGGTDTQYF
TRBJ1-2 TRBV3-1 CASSPRQGIFGYTF
TRBJ1-2 TRBV6-2/TRBV6-3 CASSQLGGYGYTF
TRBJ2-5 TRBV7-6 CASSLAGPPIQETQYF